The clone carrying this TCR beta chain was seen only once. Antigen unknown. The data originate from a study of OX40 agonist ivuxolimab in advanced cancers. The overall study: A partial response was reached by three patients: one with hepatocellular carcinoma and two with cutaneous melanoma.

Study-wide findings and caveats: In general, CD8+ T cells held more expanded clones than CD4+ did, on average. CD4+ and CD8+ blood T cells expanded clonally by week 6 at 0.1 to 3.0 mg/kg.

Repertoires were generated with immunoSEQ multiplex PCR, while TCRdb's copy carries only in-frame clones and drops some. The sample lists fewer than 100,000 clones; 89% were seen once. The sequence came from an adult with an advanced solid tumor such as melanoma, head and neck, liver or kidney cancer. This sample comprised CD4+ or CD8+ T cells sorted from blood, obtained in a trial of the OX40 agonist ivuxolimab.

The CDR3 nucleotides are TGTGCCAGTAGTATAGTGCCCCGTGACAACTATGGCTACACCTTC. This encodes CASSIVPRDNYGYTF. This rearrangement joins TRBV19 to TRBJ1-2; D ambiguous. In germline, CDR1 is LNHDA, CDR2 SQIVND (reference sequence). This CDR3 is built from 15 residues. The V and J ends lost 1 base and 2 bases respectively, with 11 bases between them.